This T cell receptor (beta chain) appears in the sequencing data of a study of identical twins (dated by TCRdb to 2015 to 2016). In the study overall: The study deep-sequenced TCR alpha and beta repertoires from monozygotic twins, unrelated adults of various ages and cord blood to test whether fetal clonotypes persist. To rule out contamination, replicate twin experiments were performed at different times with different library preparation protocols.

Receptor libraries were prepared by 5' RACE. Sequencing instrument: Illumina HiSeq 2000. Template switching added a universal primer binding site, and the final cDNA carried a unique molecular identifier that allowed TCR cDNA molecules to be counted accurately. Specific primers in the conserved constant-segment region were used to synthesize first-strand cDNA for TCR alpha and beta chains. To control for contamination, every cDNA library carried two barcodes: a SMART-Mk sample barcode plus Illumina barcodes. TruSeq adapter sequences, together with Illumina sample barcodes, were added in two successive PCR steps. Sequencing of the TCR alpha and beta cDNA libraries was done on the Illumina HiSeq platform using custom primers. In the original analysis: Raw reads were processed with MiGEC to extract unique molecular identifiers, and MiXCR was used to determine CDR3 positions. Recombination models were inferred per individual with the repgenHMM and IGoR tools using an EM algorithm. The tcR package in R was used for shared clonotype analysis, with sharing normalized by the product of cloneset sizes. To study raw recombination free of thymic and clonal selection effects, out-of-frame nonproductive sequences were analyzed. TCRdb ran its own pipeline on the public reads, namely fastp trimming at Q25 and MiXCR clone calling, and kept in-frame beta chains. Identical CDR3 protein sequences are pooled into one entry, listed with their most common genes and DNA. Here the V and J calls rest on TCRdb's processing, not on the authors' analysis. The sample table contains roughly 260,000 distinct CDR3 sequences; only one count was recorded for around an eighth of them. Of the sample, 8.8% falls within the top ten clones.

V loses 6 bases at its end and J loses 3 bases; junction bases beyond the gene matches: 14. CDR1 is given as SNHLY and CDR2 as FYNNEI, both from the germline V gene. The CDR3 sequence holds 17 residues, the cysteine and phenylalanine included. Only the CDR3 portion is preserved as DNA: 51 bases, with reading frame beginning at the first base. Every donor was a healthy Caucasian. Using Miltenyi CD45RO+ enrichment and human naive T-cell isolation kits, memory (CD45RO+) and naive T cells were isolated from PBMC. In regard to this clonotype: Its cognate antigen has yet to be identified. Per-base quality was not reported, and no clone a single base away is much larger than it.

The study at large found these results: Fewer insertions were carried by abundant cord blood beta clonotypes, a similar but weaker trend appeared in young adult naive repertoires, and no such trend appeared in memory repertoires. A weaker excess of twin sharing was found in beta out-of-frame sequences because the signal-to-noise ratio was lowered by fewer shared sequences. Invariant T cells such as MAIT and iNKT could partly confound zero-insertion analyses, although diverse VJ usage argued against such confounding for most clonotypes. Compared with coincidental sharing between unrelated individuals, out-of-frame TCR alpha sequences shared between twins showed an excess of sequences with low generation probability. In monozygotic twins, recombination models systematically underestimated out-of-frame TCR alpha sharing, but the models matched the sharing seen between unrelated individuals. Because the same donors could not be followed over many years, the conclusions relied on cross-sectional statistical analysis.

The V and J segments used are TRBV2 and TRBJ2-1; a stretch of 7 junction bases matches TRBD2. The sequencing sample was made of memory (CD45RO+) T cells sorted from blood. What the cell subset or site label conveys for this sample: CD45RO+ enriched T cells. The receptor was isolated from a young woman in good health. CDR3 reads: CASRSGGEPRRYNEQFF. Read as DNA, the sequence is TGTGCCAGCAGGTCGGGGGGAGAACCGAGGCGCTACAATGAGCAGTTCTTC.